The T cell receptor beta chain under discussion was sequenced for a study of response to subunit inactivated influenza vaccine. The CDR3 has 15 residues. Looked up from germline, CDR1 is SGHRS and CDR2 is YFSETQ. V lost 1 base and J lost 3, with 12 bases in between. Study-wide results and limits: Authors suggested that a seasonal influenza vaccination recruits few new T cells each time.

TCRdb re-analysed the RT-PCR reads in MiXCR, keeping a single row per CDR3 protein. The top ten clones hold approximately 7% of a sample with under 800,000 distinct CDR3 sequences, approximately 15% of them seen once. This clonotype was observed a few times. The antigen remains undetermined. Source: PBMCs from blood, taken less than 15 days before vaccination. V is TRBV5-1 and J is TRBJ2-3; maybe TRBD1 (6 bases). This clonotype was obtained from a man aged 50 or older who received an inactivated influenza vaccine. The CDR3 DNA reads as TGCGCCAGCAGCTTGACTACAGGGATGACAGATACGCAGTATTTT. Translating it yields CASSLTTGMTDTQYF. The complete variable domain, with remaining parts taken from reference TRBV5-1 and TRBJ2-3, reads KAGVTQTPRYLIKTRGQQVTLSCSPISGHRSVSWYQQTPGQGLQFLFEYFSETQRNKGNFPGRFSGRQFSNSRSEMNVSTLELGDSALYLCASSLTTGMTDTQYFGPGTRLTVL.